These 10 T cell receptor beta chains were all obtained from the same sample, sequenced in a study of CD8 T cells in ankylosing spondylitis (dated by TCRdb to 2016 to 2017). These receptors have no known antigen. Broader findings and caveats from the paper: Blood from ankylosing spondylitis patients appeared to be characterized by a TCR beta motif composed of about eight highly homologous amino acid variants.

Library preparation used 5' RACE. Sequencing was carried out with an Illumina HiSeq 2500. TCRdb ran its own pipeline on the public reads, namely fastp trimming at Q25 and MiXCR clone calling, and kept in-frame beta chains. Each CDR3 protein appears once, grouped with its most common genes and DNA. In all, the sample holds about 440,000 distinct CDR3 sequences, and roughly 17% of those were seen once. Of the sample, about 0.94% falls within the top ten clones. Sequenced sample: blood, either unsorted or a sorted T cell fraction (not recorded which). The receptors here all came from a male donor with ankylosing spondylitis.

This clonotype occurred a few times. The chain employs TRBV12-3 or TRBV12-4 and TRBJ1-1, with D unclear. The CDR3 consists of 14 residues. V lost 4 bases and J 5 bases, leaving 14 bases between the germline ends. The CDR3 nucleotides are TGTGCCAGCAGTTCGCCGACGGGGAGAACTGAAGCTTTCTTT. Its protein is CASSSPTGRTEAFF.

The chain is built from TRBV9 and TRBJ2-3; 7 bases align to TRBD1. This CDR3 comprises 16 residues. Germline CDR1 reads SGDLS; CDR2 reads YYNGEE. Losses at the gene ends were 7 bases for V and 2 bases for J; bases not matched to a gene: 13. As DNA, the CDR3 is TGTGCCAGCTCAAGGGGGCCAGGGGTGGACACAGATACGCAGTATTTT. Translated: CASSRGPGVDTDTQYF.

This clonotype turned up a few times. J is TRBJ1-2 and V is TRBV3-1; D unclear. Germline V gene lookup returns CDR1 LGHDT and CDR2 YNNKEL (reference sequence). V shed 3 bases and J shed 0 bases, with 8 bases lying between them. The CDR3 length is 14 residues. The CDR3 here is CASSQIGSNYGYTF. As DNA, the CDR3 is TGTGCCAGCAGCCAGATCGGGTCTAACTATGGCTACACCTTC.

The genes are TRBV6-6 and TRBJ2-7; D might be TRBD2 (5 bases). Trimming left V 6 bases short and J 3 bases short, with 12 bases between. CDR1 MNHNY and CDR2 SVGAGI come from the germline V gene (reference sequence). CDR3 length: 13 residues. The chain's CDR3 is CASRDREVYEQYF. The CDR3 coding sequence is TGTGCCAGCAGGGATCGGGAAGTCTACGAGCAGTACTTC.

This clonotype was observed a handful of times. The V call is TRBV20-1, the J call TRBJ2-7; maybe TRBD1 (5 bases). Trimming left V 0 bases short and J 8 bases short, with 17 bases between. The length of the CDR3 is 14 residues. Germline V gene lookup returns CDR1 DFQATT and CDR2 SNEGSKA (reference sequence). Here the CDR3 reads CSARDRGRASKQYF. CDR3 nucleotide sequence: TGCAGTGCTAGAGATAGGGGCAGGGCATCAAAGCAGTACTTC.

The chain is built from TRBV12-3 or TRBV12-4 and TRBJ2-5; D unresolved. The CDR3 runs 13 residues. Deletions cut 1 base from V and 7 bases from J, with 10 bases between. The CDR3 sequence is CASSLDSPGTQYF. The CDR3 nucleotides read TGTGCCAGCAGTTTAGACAGCCCCGGGACCCAGTACTTC.

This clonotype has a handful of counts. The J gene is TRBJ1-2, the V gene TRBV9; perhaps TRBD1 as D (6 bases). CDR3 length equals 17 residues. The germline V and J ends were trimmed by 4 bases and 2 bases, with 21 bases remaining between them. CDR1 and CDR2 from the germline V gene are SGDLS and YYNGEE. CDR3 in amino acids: CASSPPGQGSSNYGYTF. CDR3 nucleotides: TGTGCCAGCAGCCCCCCTGGGCAGGGGTCGAGCAACTATGGCTACACCTTC.

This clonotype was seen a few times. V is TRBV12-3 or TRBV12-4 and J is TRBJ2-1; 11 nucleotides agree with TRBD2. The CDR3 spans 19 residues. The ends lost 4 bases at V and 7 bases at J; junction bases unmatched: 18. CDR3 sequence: CASSSPFSGLAVPGNEQFF. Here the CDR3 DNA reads TGTGCCAGCAGTTCCCCCTTCTCGGGACTAGCGGTCCCGGGTAATGAGCAGTTCTTC.

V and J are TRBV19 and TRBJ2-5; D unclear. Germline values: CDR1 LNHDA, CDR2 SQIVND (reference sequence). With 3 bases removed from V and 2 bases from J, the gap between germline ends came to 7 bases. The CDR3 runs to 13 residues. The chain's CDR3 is CASSITNQETQYF. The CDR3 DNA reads TGTGCCAGTAGTATCACCAATCAAGAGACCCAGTACTTC. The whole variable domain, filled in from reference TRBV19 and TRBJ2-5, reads DGGITQSPKYLFRKEGQNVTLSCEQNLNHDAMYWYRQDPGQGLRLIYYSQIVNDFQKGDIAEGYSVSREKKESFPLTVTSAQKNPTAFYLCASSITNQETQYFGPGTRLLVL.

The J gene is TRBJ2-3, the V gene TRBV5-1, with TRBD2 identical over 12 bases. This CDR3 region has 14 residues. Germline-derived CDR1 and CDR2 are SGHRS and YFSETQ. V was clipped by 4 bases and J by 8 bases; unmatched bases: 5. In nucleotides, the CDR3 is TGCGCCAGCAGCCCTGGACTAGCGGGACTTACGCAGTATTTT. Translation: CASSPGLAGLTQYF.